This TCR beta chain was recorded in a study of CD8 T cells in ankylosing spondylitis. Note on this clonotype: Its antigen is still unknown.

In germline, CDR1 is SGHDN, CDR2 FVKESK. CDR3 length: 13 amino acids. The V end was cut by 3 bases, the J end by 8 bases, with 10 bases between. General study findings and limits: In ankylosing spondylitis blood, a motif of eight highly homologous TCR beta variants appeared characteristic. Reportedly, matched ankylosing spondylitis synovial fluid was significantly enriched for disease-linked clones.

Each CDR3 protein gets one entry after TCRdb re-called the 5' RACE reads with MiXCR. There are approximately 500,000 distinct CDR3 sequences in the sample; more than 9.5% occur only once, and nearly 7% lies in the top ten. The sequence was obtained from a male donor with ankylosing spondylitis. The V gene is TRBV14, the J gene TRBJ1-4; D not certain. Sequencing was done on a sample of blood, either unsorted or a sorted T cell fraction (not recorded which). The CDR3 DNA reads as TGTGCCAGCAGCCAGCGAGTTCACGAAAAACTGTTTTTT. Protein product: CASSQRVHEKLFF.